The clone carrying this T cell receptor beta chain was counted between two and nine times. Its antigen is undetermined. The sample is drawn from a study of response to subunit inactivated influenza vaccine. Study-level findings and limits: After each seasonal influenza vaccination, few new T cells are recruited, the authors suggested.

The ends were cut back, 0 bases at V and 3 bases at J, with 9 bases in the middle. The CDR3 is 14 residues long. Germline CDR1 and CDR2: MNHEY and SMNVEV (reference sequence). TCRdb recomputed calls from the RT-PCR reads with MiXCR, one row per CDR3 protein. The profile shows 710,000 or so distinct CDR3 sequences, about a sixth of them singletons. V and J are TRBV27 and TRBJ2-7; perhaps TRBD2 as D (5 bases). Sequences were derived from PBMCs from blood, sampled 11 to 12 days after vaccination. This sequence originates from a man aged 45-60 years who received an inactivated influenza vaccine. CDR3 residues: CASSLSGVIYEQYF. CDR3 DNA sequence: TGTGCCAGCAGTTTATCCGGGGTAATCTACGAGCAGTACTTC.